This entry lists 31 T cell receptor beta chains sequenced from one sample in a study of T cell responses to AZD1222 COVID-19 vaccine. Repertoires were generated with immunoSEQ multiplex PCR, while TCRdb's copy carries only in-frame clones and drops some. The table shows some 190,000 clones, with 88% occurring only once. Sequences were derived from peripheral blood, sampled on day 0 of AZD1222 vaccination. The receptors were gathered from an adult in good health.

J is TRBJ1-2 and V is TRBV6-2 or TRBV6-3, with D hard to call. Germline V gives CDR1 MNHEY, CDR2 SVGEGT. V was shortened by 2 bases and J by 2 bases, with 6 bases between the two germline ends. The CDR3 is 13 residues long. DNA for the CDR3: TGTGCCAGCAGTTACGGATTCAACTATGGCTACACCTTC. Amino acid sequence: CASSYGFNYGYTF.

The chain recombines TRBV5-4 with TRBJ2-7; D is perhaps TRBD1 (8 bases). Germline CDR1 is SGHNT and CDR2 is YYREEE (reference sequence). The CDR3 sequence is 15 residues long. Trimming removed 0 bases from V and 2 bases from J, with 12 bases in between. The CDR3 bases are TGTGCCAGCAGCTTGGCACAGGGGGGGGCCTACGAGCAGTACTTC. Its protein is CASSLAQGGAYEQYF.

The chain combines TRBV19 with TRBJ2-7; D could derive from TRBD1 or TRBD2 (5 bases each). Germline loops: CDR1 LNHDA, CDR2 SQIVND (reference sequence). The CDR3 spans 14 residues. The V gene lost 5 bases and the J gene lost 0 bases, with 11 bases spanning the gap. In DNA, the CDR3 is TGTGCCAGTAGTCCCCCAGGGAGCTCCTACGAGCAGTACTTC. Translation: CASSPPGSSYEQYF.

The CDR3 nucleotides read TGTGCCAGCAGGACTAGCGGGTCGGTTGTTAGCACAGATACGCAGTATTTT. Translating it yields CASRTSGSVVSTDTQYF. The chain employs TRBV11-2 and TRBJ2-3; 10 nucleotides agree with TRBD2. The V gene's germline CDR1 is SGHAT and CDR2 FQNNGV. The V segment lost 6 bases and the J segment 0 bases; nucleotides outside the gene matches: 9. The CDR3 has 17 residues.

The chain joins TRBV7-8 to TRBJ1-5, with 7 bases fitting TRBD1. CDR3 length: 18 residues. With 0 bases clipped from V and 0 bases from J, the junction kept 8 bases outside the gene matches. CDR1 and CDR2 (germline): SGHVS, FQNEAQ. CDR3 region: CASSLAAGGLGSNQPQHF. In DNA, the CDR3 is TGTGCCAGCAGCTTAGCTGCAGGGGGTTTGGGTAGCAATCAGCCCCAGCATTTT.

The gene calls are TRBV5-1 and TRBJ2-7, with D perhaps assigned TRBD1 or TRBD2 (5 bases each). This CDR3 comprises 15 residues. Germline V CDR1 and CDR2: SGHRS, YFSETQ. The germline V and J ends were trimmed by 8 bases and 1 base, with 19 bases remaining between them. This CDR3 reads CASRNGAPISYEQYF. The CDR3 DNA reads TGCGCCAGTCGGAACGGGGCCCCGATTTCCTACGAGCAGTACTTC.

The genes are TRBV7-2 and TRBJ2-1; D perhaps matches TRBD1 (6 bases). V dropped 1 base and J dropped 9 bases, with 16 bases sitting between them. The CDR3 runs to 15 residues. From germline, CDR1 is SGHTA and CDR2 FQGNSA. The CDR3, as DNA: TGTGCCAGCAGCTTAGAAGTGGGACAAATCGGTGAGCAGTTCTTC. It is translated as CASSLEVGQIGEQFF.

The chain is built from TRBV2 and TRBJ1-1, with unresolved D. Germline V gene sequence: CDR1 SNHLY, CDR2 FYNNEI. V lost 9 bases and J lost 2, with 16 bases in between. The CDR3 runs to 14 residues. Written as DNA, the CDR3 is TGTGCCAGTTCCCAGGAATCACTAAACACTGAAGCTTTCTTT. Translating gives CASSQESLNTEAFF.

The V gene is TRBV5-5, the J gene TRBJ2-7; D unclear. The V gene lost 5 bases and the J gene lost 3 bases, with 6 bases spanning the gap. Germline values: CDR1 SGHKS, CDR2 YYEKEE (reference sequence). This CDR3 comprises 11 residues. CDR3 DNA: TGTGCCAGCAGTTTGTTCTACGAGCAGTACTTC. Translating it yields CASSLFYEQYF.

CDR3 bases: TGCGCCAGCAGCTACCATACAGGGGGCCGGCCCTCCTATAATTCACCCCTCCACTTT. It encodes CASSYHTGGRPSYNSPLHF. The chain has TRBV10-1 and TRBJ1-6; the match to TRBD1 covers 9 bases. CDR3 length: 19 residues. J was trimmed by 0 bases and V by 6 bases; bases with no gene match: 12. The germline V gene encodes CDR1 WNHNN and CDR2 SYGVQD (reference sequence).

The chain is built from TRBV4-3 and TRBJ2-7; possibly TRBD2 for D (6 bases). The germline gives CDR1 LGHNA, CDR2 YSLEER. This CDR3 has 16 amino acids. V was shortened by 0 bases and J by 3 bases, with 15 bases between the two germline ends. CDR3 sequence reads: CASSQDMRGGNYEQYF. Written as DNA, the CDR3 is TGCGCCAGCAGCCAAGATATGCGGGGTGGGAACTACGAGCAGTACTTC.

The gene calls are TRBV4-1 and TRBJ1-2; 7 nucleotides line up with TRBD1. The V and J ends lost 6 bases and 2 bases, in that order; junction bases with no gene match: 6. The CDR3 consists of 14 residues. In germline, CDR1 is MGHRA, CDR2 YSYEKL. The CDR3 DNA is TGCGCCAGCAGACCGACAGGGACAAACTATGGCTACACCTTC. Protein sequence: CASRPTGTNYGYTF.

The chain joins TRBV30 to TRBJ1-6; tentative D call: TRBD1 (5 bases). Germline loops: CDR1 GTSNPN, CDR2 SVGIG (reference sequence). The CDR3 loop spans 14 amino acids. V lost 5 bases to trimming and J lost 7 bases, with 15 bases between them. CDR3 protein: CAWQLGTENSPLHF. CDR3 DNA sequence: TGTGCCTGGCAGTTGGGGACGGAGAATTCACCCCTCCACTTT.

The chain is built from TRBV11-2 and TRBJ1-4, with D hard to call. The ends were cut back, 2 bases at V and 6 bases at J, with 10 bases in the middle. Germline CDR1 reads SGHAT; CDR2 reads FQNNGV. The CDR3 is 14 amino acids. The DNA for the CDR3 is TGTGCCAGCAGCTTACTCAGTTCTGATGAAAAACTGTTTTTT. Translation: CASSLLSSDEKLFF.

The V gene is TRBV9, the J gene TRBJ2-5; D not certain. V was trimmed by 4 bases and J by 2 bases, leaving 6 bases between them. The CDR3 sequence is 12 residues long. The germline CDR1 and CDR2 sequences are SGDLS and YYNGEE. CDR3 amino acids: CASSTSQETQYF. The DNA for the CDR3 is TGTGCCAGCAGCACCTCACAAGAGACCCAGTACTTC. The full variable domain, completed using reference TRBV9 and TRBJ2-5, is DSGVTQTPKHLITATGQRVTLRCSPRSGDLSVYWYQQSLDQGLQFLIQYYNGEERAKGNILERFSAQQFPDLHSELNLSSLELGDSALYFCASSTSQETQYFGPGTRLLVL.

The chain joins TRBV2 to TRBJ1-1, with D hard to call. This CDR3 contains 12 residues. V lost 5 bases to trimming and J lost 6 bases, with 10 bases between them. Germline CDR1 is SNHLY and CDR2 is FYNNEI. CDR3 coding DNA: TGTGCCAGCAGTCCAACGACCCCTGAAGCTTTCTTT. Encoded protein: CASSPTTPEAFF. The entire variable domain, with the rest obtained from reference TRBV2 and TRBJ1-1, is as follows: EPEVTQTPSHQVTQMGQEVILRCVPISNHLYFYWYRQILGQKVEFLVSFYNNEISEKSEIFDDQFSVERPDGSNFTLKIRSTKLEDSAMYFCASSPTTPEAFFGQGTRLTVV.

Comment on this clone: At one boundary the junction diverges from the germline segment, which might be a read error. The rearrangement links TRBV7-2 to TRBJ2-1; TRBD2 is a possible D gene (6 bases). Germline CDR1 is SGHTA and CDR2 is FQGNSA. This CDR3 comprises 15 residues. In DNA, the CDR3 is TGTGCCAGCAGGTTAGCGGCAAGCTCCTACAATGAGCAGTTCTTC. The encoded protein is CASRLAASSYNEQFF.

This sequence joins TRBV3-1 (or the pseudogene TRBV3-2) and TRBJ1-1, with D perhaps matching TRBD1 (6 bases). There are 16 residues in the CDR3. The germline gives CDR1 LGHDT, CDR2 YNNKEL (reference sequence). V was pared by 1 base and J by 1 base, with 13 bases between. The CDR3 DNA reads TGTGCCAGCAGCCAAGGGACAGATCATAGGAACACTGAAGCTTTCTTT. Its protein is CASSQGTDHRNTEAFF.

The rearrangement joins TRBV19 to TRBJ1-5, with 7 bases lining up with TRBD1. The CDR3 is 16 residues long. V gave up 4 bases and J gave up 4 bases; unmatched junction bases: 10. Per germline, CDR1 LNHDA and CDR2 SQIVND (reference sequence). The CDR3 loop reads CASSRYTGTENQPQHF. CDR3 DNA: TGTGCCAGTAGTAGATACACCGGGACAGAGAATCAGCCCCAGCATTTT.

J is TRBJ1-1 and V is TRBV4-1, with 10 bases that match TRBD1. The V segment lost 1 base and the J segment 4 bases; nucleotides outside the gene matches: 9. Germline CDR1 and CDR2: MGHRA and YSYEKL. CDR3 length equals 17 residues. CDR3 DNA: TGCGCCAGCAGCCAAGCAGGGACAGGGGCGGCTGGCACTGAAGCTTTCTTT. Translating gives CASSQAGTGAAGTEAFF.

The rearrangement joins TRBV9 to TRBJ1-3; D is unclear. V lost 3 bases, J lost 0 bases, and 13 bases lay in between. Germline V gives CDR1 SGDLS, CDR2 YYNGEE. This CDR3 comprises 16 residues. CDR3 sequence (DNA): TGTGCCAGCAGCGCCGGGGTTAGCAGCTCTGGAAACACCATATATTTT. This translates into CASSAGVSSSGNTIYF.

The gene calls are TRBV15 and TRBJ1-2; no definite D call. Deletions cut 3 bases from V and 4 bases from J, with 6 bases between. The CDR3 runs 12 residues. Looked up from germline, CDR1 is LNHNV and CDR2 is YYDKDF (reference sequence). This CDR3 is CATSRRTYGYTF. CDR3 DNA sequence: TGTGCCACCAGCAGGAGGACCTATGGCTACACCTTC.

This clone was found a few times. The genes are TRBV3-1 (or the pseudogene TRBV3-2) and TRBJ1-2; D not certain. The CDR3 consists of 14 residues. The germline V gene encodes CDR1 LGHDT and CDR2 YNNKEL (reference sequence). Trimming shortened V by 1 base and J by 0 bases, and 6 bases separated the two germline ends. CDR3 coding DNA: TGTGCCAGCAGCCAAGGGTTAACTAACTATGGCTACACCTTC. It encodes CASSQGLTNYGYTF.

This clone was seen more than once but under ten times. The chain links TRBV27 to TRBJ1-5; 7 bases match TRBD1. Unmatched junction bases numbered 10, after V lost 6 bases and J lost 2 bases. The V gene's germline CDR1 is MNHEY and CDR2 SMNVEV (reference sequence). This CDR3 is built from 16 residues. Written as DNA, the CDR3 is TGTGCCAGCAGCCAACAGGGGTCTGCGGGCAATCAGCCCCAGCATTTT. Its translation is CASSQQGSAGNQPQHF.

This rearrangement joins TRBV4-1 to TRBJ2-1; tentatively, D is TRBD2 (6 bases). The CDR3 totals 13 residues. The V end was cut by 5 bases, the J end by 6 bases, with 11 bases between. CDR1 is MGHRA, CDR2 YSYEKL, per germline. CDR3 sequence reads: CASSTVGGNEQFF. CDR3 DNA sequence: TGCGCCAGCAGCACCGTCGGGGGCAATGAGCAGTTCTTC.

The rearrangement links TRBV9 to TRBJ2-7, with D maybe TRBD2 (6 bases). Trimming stripped 3 bases from V and 6 bases from J, with 10 bases between. Germline V CDR1 and CDR2: SGDLS, YYNGEE. The CDR3 is made up of 12 amino acids. The CDR3 DNA follows: TGTGCCAGCAGCGCAAGGAGGGGCGAGCAGTACTTC. Its protein product is CASSARRGEQYF. The full variable domain, rest sourced from reference TRBV9 and TRBJ2-7, is DSGVTQTPKHLITATGQRVTLRCSPRSGDLSVYWYQQSLDQGLQFLIQYYNGEERAKGNILERFSAQQFPDLHSELNLSSLELGDSALYFCASSARRGEQYFGPGTRLTVT.

The J gene is TRBJ2-3, the V gene TRBV5-4; no definite D call. The V gene lost 4 bases and the J gene lost 1 base, with 13 bases spanning the gap. Germline V lookup: CDR1 SGHNT, CDR2 YYREEE (reference sequence). The CDR3 extends over 15 amino acids. The CDR3 DNA reads TGTGCCAGCAGCATGAGGCGGCTCGGCACAGATACGCAGTATTTT. Translating it yields CASSMRRLGTDTQYF.

This clone showed up just once. The chain carries TRBV5-1 and TRBJ1-6; 8 bases map to TRBD1. The germline gives CDR1 SGHRS, CDR2 YFSETQ. The CDR3 runs 15 residues. J was trimmed by 6 bases and V by 3 bases; bases with no gene match: 5. The CDR3 loop reads CASSWGQEGNSPLHF. In DNA form, the CDR3 reads TGCGCCAGCAGCTGGGGACAGGAGGGTAATTCACCCCTCCACTTT.

This chain joins TRBV3-1 (or the pseudogene TRBV3-2) and TRBJ1-1, with D possibly being TRBD1 (5 bases). Germline assignment: CDR1 LGHDT and CDR2 YNNKEL (reference sequence). V lost 6 bases and J 7 bases, leaving 12 bases between the germline ends. The length of the CDR3 is 12 residues. In DNA form, the CDR3 reads TGTGCCAGCAGTTTCGGGGGGGTTGAAGCTTTCTTT. It codes for CASSFGGVEAFF.

The chain employs TRBV6-2 or TRBV6-3 and TRBJ2-3, with TRBD2 identical over 13 bases. J was trimmed by 2 bases and V by 5 bases; bases with no gene match: 13. Per germline, CDR1 MNHEY and CDR2 SVGEGT. The CDR3 consists of 19 residues. The CDR3 here is CASSDLFGTSGEYTDTQYF. The CDR3 DNA is TGTGCCAGCAGTGACCTCTTCGGGACTAGCGGGGAGTACACAGATACGCAGTATTTT.

This clone came up a few times. The V call is TRBV3-1 (or the pseudogene TRBV3-2), the J call TRBJ2-2, with 8 bases identical to TRBD2. The CDR3 spans 16 residues. CDR1 is LGHDT and CDR2 is YNNKEL in the germline V gene (reference sequence). V was clipped by 1 base and J by 4 bases; unmatched bases: 5. The CDR3 bases are TGTGCCAGCAGCCAAGTTAGCGGGGACCTCACCGGGGAGCTGTTTTTT. Its translation: CASSQVSGDLTGELFF.